This TCR beta chain was sequenced in a study of blood T cell repertoires in COVID-19. At the level of the study: Samples came from the United States, Italy and Spain, spanning acute and convalescent COVID-19. In each case, the material was cDNA or gDNA derived from T cells, B-cell-depleted T cells, or PBMCs.

Per the study methods: Amplification from reference gene primers served as the basis for estimated nucleated cell counts. Data came from immunoSEQ multiplex PCR; TCRdb stores just in-frame clones and leaves some out. D and trimming come from the DNA, and the V and J calls and clone size come from that table. The repertoire holds tens of thousands of clones, with roughly 85% as singletons. Germline V lookup: CDR1 SGHTS, CDR2 YDEGEE. The V gene end was trimmed by 4 bases and the J gene end by 7 bases; junction bases not matched to a gene: 9. This CDR3 contains 15 residues. The sequence was obtained from a human donor in a cohort sampled during active COVID-19. The specimen sequenced was peripheral blood. The V and J genes are TRBV5-8 and TRBJ2-1, with 9 bases that match TRBD2. This CDR3 reads CASSRRREGLNEQFF. For the CDR3, the DNA is TGTGCCAGCAGCCGCAGGCGGGAGGGCCTGAATGAGCAGTTCTTC.